These 23 T cell receptor beta chains came from one sample sequenced in a study of blood T cell repertoires in COVID-19. Assay: immunoSEQ multiplex PCR; the TCRdb copy retains only in-frame clones and omits some. The data hold around 210,000 clones, with roughly 90% observed a single time. Sequencing was carried out using peripheral blood. Receptors originate from a woman between 65 and 79 years old with acute or convalescent COVID-19.

The chain combines TRBV19 with TRBJ1-3, with a tentative D call TRBD1 (5 bases). V shed 6 bases and J shed 1 base, with 16 bases lying between them. CDR3 length equals 16 residues. Per the germline V gene, CDR1 is LNHDA and CDR2 is SQIVND (reference sequence). CDR3 nucleotide sequence: TGTGCCAGTAGCGAGGTCCAGGGAGGATCTGGAAACACCATATATTTT. Its protein is CASSEVQGGSGNTIYF.

DNA for the CDR3: TGTGCCAGCAGATCCGACAGGGAGCTAATCTGGGGGGAGACCCAGTACTTC. Amino acids: CASRSDRELIWGETQYF. The genes are TRBV28 and TRBJ2-5; 7 bases line up with TRBD1. The CDR3 sequence is 17 residues long. Germline V gene lookup returns CDR1 MDHEN and CDR2 SYDVKM. V lost 6 bases to trimming and J lost 5 bases; unmatched junction nucleotides: 18.

The chain links TRBV6-6 to TRBJ2-5; 8 bases line up with TRBD1. CDR1 is MNHNY and CDR2 is SVGAGI in the germline V gene (reference sequence). After removal of 6 bases from V and 4 bases from J, the junction contained 10 bases not matched to a gene. The length of the CDR3 is 15 residues. The chain's CDR3 is CASSLTGAEGETQYF. CDR3 in DNA: TGTGCCAGCAGCTTGACAGGGGCCGAGGGAGAGACCCAGTACTTC.

The genes are TRBV7-9 and TRBJ1-2; the D gene is possibly TRBD1 (5 bases). The germline CDR1 and CDR2 sequences are SEHNR and FQNEAQ (reference sequence). The CDR3 spans 14 residues. Trimming stripped 5 bases from V and 2 bases from J, with 12 bases between. CDR3 bases: TGTGCCAGCAGCCCCAGGGCCACGAACTATGGCTACACCTTC. It yields the protein CASSPRATNYGYTF.

The table lists this clone with a count of one. The chain carries TRBV4-2 and TRBJ2-2, with D perhaps TRBD1 (7 bases). The CDR3 runs 16 residues. The V gene lost 4 bases and the J gene lost 5 bases, with 17 bases spanning the gap. Looked up from germline, CDR1 is LGHNA and CDR2 is YNFKEQ. For the CDR3, the DNA is TGTGCCAGCAGCCGACAGGGTTCGGAGGGTACCGGGGAGCTGTTTTTT. This gives the protein CASSRQGSEGTGELFF.

The chain has TRBV28 and TRBJ2-7; tentatively, D is TRBD2 (6 bases). Trimming pared 4 bases from V and 1 base from J, leaving 11 bases between. This CDR3 comprises 14 residues. Per the germline V gene, CDR1 is MDHEN and CDR2 is SYDVKM. The CDR3 region is CASSSPGLSYEQYF. CDR3 DNA: TGTGCCAGCAGTTCTCCGGGACTGTCCTACGAGCAGTACTTC.

The V call is TRBV5-1, the J call TRBJ1-1; tentatively, D is TRBD1 (6 bases). Trimming shortened V by 1 base and J by 5 bases, and 18 bases separated the two germline ends. Germline loops: CDR1 SGHRS, CDR2 YFSETQ. The length of the CDR3 is 16 residues. CDR3 amino acids: CASSLLGGAGRTEAFF. In DNA, the CDR3 is TGCGCCAGCAGCTTGTTAGGGGGGGCTGGCAGGACTGAAGCTTTCTTT.

The chain is built from TRBV6-2 or TRBV6-3 and TRBJ2-2; D gene ambiguous. This CDR3 contains 14 residues. V lost 5 bases to trimming and J lost 1 base, with 8 bases between them. Germline CDR1 MNHEY, CDR2 SVGEGT. The CDR3 reads CASSAILNTGELFF. The CDR3 region has the DNA TGTGCCAGCAGTGCTATATTGAACACCGGGGAGCTGTTTTTT.

J is TRBJ1-2 and V is TRBV18, with D uncertain. The CDR3 sequence is 14 residues long. Trimming cost V 3 bases and J 5 bases, with 13 bases left between them. Germline V gives CDR1 KGHSH, CDR2 LQKENI. CDR3 residues: CASSPAAQLYGYTF. CDR3 nucleotides: TGTGCCAGCTCACCCGCCGCACAGTTGTATGGCTACACCTTC.

This chain uses TRBV9 with TRBJ2-2; 7 bases map to TRBD2. The CDR3 has 14 residues. Trimming removed 2 bases from V and 6 bases from J; junction bases left unmatched: 4. Looked up from germline, CDR1 is SGDLS and CDR2 is YYNGEE. CDR3 sequence: CASSVMREPGELFF. CDR3 DNA: TGTGCCAGCAGCGTGATGCGGGAGCCCGGGGAGCTGTTTTTT.

The V call is TRBV11-2, the J call TRBJ1-2; no reliable D call. V was shortened by 3 bases and J by 8 bases, with 22 bases between the two germline ends. Germline lookup yields CDR1 SGHAT and CDR2 FQNNGV. This CDR3 is built from 16 residues. The CDR3 is CASSLAVGGLVAGYTF. The CDR3 DNA reads TGTGCCAGCAGCTTGGCCGTGGGTGGACTAGTGGCCGGCTACACCTTC.

In regard to this clone: This sample includes further DNA sequences coding for the same CDR3. The chain links TRBV19 to TRBJ2-2; D may be TRBD2 (6 bases). V dropped 3 bases and J dropped 0 bases, with 8 bases sitting between them. The CDR3 is 15 residues long. The germline V gene has CDR1 LNHDA and CDR2 SQIVND (reference sequence). The CDR3 coding sequence is TGTGCCAGTAGTATCATAGCGGCGAACACCGGGGAGCTGTTTTTT. Protein sequence: CASSIIAANTGELFF.

V usage is TRBV6-2 or TRBV6-3 and J usage is TRBJ1-5; weak D call: TRBD1 (5 bases). This CDR3 has 14 amino acids. Trimming left V 2 bases short and J 7 bases short, with 12 bases between. Germline lookup yields CDR1 MNHEY and CDR2 SVGEGT. Here the CDR3 reads CASSYKAGWQPQHF. DNA for the CDR3: TGTGCCAGCAGTTACAAGGCAGGGTGGCAGCCCCAGCATTTT.

This chain joins TRBV2 and TRBJ1-4; D is possibly TRBD1 (6 bases). V shed 6 bases and J shed 4 bases, with 12 bases lying between them. The CDR3 loop spans 14 amino acids. Germline assignment: CDR1 SNHLY and CDR2 FYNNEI. This CDR3 is CASRPDRLNEKLFF. DNA of the CDR3: TGTGCCAGCAGACCAGACAGGCTTAATGAAAAACTGTTTTTT.

V usage is TRBV27 and J usage is TRBJ1-5, with D tentatively TRBD1 (6 bases). V was clipped by 5 bases and J by 6 bases, with 20 bases between them. The CDR3 length is 16 residues. Germline V lookup: CDR1 MNHEY, CDR2 SMNVEV (reference sequence). CDR3 protein: CASSPRGGWWIQPQHF. CDR3 in DNA: TGTGCCAGCAGTCCCCGAGGGGGTTGGTGGATTCAGCCCCAGCATTTT.

The rearrangement uses TRBV9 and TRBJ2-7; 7 positions match TRBD2. The V and J ends lost 2 bases and 3 bases, in that order; junction bases with no gene match: 8. This CDR3 has 15 amino acids. CDR1 and CDR2 (germline): SGDLS, YYNGEE. The CDR3 here is CASSVGPSGNYEQYF. In DNA form, the CDR3 reads TGTGCCAGCAGCGTGGGACCGAGCGGGAACTACGAGCAGTACTTC.

The chain has TRBV14 and TRBJ2-7; 7 bases map to TRBD1. In germline, CDR1 is SGHDN, CDR2 FVKESK. Unmatched junction bases numbered 9, after V lost 2 bases and J lost 5 bases. The CDR3 loop spans 15 amino acids. CDR3 region: CASSQSTGYRNEQYF. The CDR3 DNA follows: TGTGCCAGCAGCCAATCGACAGGGTACAGGAACGAGCAGTACTTC.

The chain has TRBV28 and TRBJ2-7, with 7 bases matching TRBD1. The CDR3 covers 17 residues. Germline V lookup: CDR1 MDHEN, CDR2 SYDVKM. After removal of 5 bases from V and 5 bases from J, the junction contained 18 bases not matched to a gene. The CDR3 nucleotides read TGTGCCAGCAGTCGCTTGGCCCATACAGGGGCAGGCGACGAGCAGTACTTC. This sequence encodes CASSRLAHTGAGDEQYF. Supplemented by reference TRBV28 and TRBJ2-7, the full variable domain reads DVKVTQSSRYLVKRTGEKVFLECVQDMDHENMFWYRQDPGLGLRLIYFSYDVKMKEKGDIPEGYSVSREKKERFSLILESASTNQTSMYLCASSRLAHTGAGDEQYFGPGTRLTVT.

The genes are TRBV12-5 and TRBJ2-2; unclear D gene. CDR3 length: 13 residues. V shed 2 bases and J shed 6 bases, with 7 bases lying between them. Germline-derived CDR1 and CDR2 are LGHNT and FRNRAP. CDR3 loop: CASGLSAPGELFF. CDR3 nucleotides: TGTGCTAGTGGTTTGAGCGCCCCCGGGGAGCTGTTTTTT.

This sequence joins TRBV7-8 and TRBJ1-2; unclear D gene. V lost 2 bases and J lost 0, with 10 bases in between. The CDR3 sequence is 15 residues long. Germline V CDR1 and CDR2: SGHVS, FQNEAQ. CDR3 residues: CASSLRRETNYGYTF. CDR3 DNA sequence: TGTGCCAGCAGCTTACGGAGGGAGACTAACTATGGCTACACCTTC.

The rearrangement joins TRBV19 to TRBJ2-5; 11 nucleotides line up with TRBD2. The CDR3 totals 15 residues. Germline CDR1 is LNHDA and CDR2 is SQIVND (reference sequence). After removal of 4 bases from V and 1 base from J, the junction contained 2 bases not matched to a gene. The CDR3 bases are TGTGCCAGTAGTAGTAGCGGGGGGGTCCAAGAGACCCAGTACTTC. Protein sequence: CASSSSGGVQETQYF.

This chain uses TRBV6-5 with TRBJ1-2; 7 bases line up with TRBD1. Trimming at V came to 7 bases and at J to 4 bases, leaving 6 bases not matched to a gene. The CDR3 extends over 13 amino acids. From germline, CDR1 is MNHEY and CDR2 SVGAGI. The CDR3 bases are TGTGCCAGCACCGCGGGACAGCTCTATGGCTACACCTTC. Its protein product is CASTAGQLYGYTF.

J is TRBJ2-1 and V is TRBV11-2, with a possible D match to TRBD1 (5 bases). The CDR3 loop spans 13 amino acids. Germline V gene lookup returns CDR1 SGHAT and CDR2 FQNNGV. Trimming shortened V by 7 bases and J by 10 bases, and 17 bases separated the two germline ends. CDR3 DNA: TGTGCCAGCACCTCCCTCGCCGACAGAGAGCAGTTCTTC. Encoded protein: CASTSLADREQFF.